The next 14 T cell receptor beta chains were all read from a single sample in a study of PD-L1 blockade in urothelial cancer. Stated time point: pretreatment peripheral blood. The assay was immunoSEQ multiplex PCR, and TCRdb's table has in-frame clones only and misses some. Here the sample spans over 75,000 clones, around 85% being singletons. The starting material was PBMCs, obtained around atezolizumab (anti-PD-L1) treatment. These receptors came from a man in his 60s with urothelial cancer.

This clone has only a few counts. The chain joins TRBV4-1 to TRBJ2-1, with unresolved D. This CDR3 spans 15 amino acids. Trimming stripped 1 base from V and 7 bases from J, with 14 bases between. Germline V lookup: CDR1 MGHRA, CDR2 YSYEKL. CDR3 residues: CASSQVPTLGNEQFF. DNA for the CDR3: TGCGCCAGCAGCCAAGTCCCCACGCTAGGTAATGAGCAGTTCTTC.

This clone was counted only a few times. The chain employs TRBV28 and TRBJ1-2, with 7 bases fitting TRBD1. Germline CDR1 is MDHEN and CDR2 is SYDVKM. V shed 6 bases, J shed 7 bases, and the junction held 8 bases outside the gene matches. The CDR3 covers 13 residues. CDR3 in DNA: TGTGCCAGCAGCGAACAGGGGTACGTTGGCTACACCTTC. Amino acid sequence: CASSEQGYVGYTF.

The rearrangement uses TRBV6-4 and TRBJ1-5; 8 bases align to TRBD1. The germline V gene encodes CDR1 MRHNA and CDR2 SNTAGT. This CDR3 is built from 16 residues. J gave up 6 bases and V 5 bases, and 12 bases lay outside the gene matches. The chain's CDR3 is CASSSSVQGASQPQHF. The CDR3 DNA follows: TGTGCCAGCAGTTCCTCCGTCCAGGGGGCTTCTCAGCCCCAGCATTTT.

The chain combines TRBV5-1 with TRBJ2-3, with 7 nucleotides matching TRBD2. Germline CDR1 SGHRS, CDR2 YFSETQ. This CDR3 region has 16 residues. V trimming: 2 bases; J trimming: 0 bases; junction bases outside the gene matches: 6. The CDR3 sequence is CASSLGLADSTDTQYF. CDR3 nucleotides: TGCGCCAGCAGCTTAGGGCTAGCGGATAGCACAGATACGCAGTATTTT.

The chain links TRBV19 to TRBJ2-6; TRBD1 matches at 9 bases. V was pared by 3 bases and J by 3 bases, with 3 bases of the junction left unmatched. The CDR3 length is 16 residues. Germline lookup yields CDR1 LNHDA and CDR2 SQIVND (reference sequence). This CDR3 is CASSIWGQGGANVLTF. CDR3 nucleotides: TGTGCCAGTAGTATTTGGGGACAGGGTGGGGCCAACGTCCTGACTTTC. The full variable domain, its missing parts supplied by reference TRBV19 and TRBJ2-6, is DGGITQSPKYLFRKEGQNVTLSCEQNLNHDAMYWYRQDPGQGLRLIYYSQIVNDFQKGDIAEGYSVSREKKESFPLTVTSAQKNPTAFYLCASSIWGQGGANVLTFGAGSRLTVL.

V is TRBV5-5 and J is TRBJ2-5; TRBD1 matches at 8 bases. CDR1 and CDR2 (germline): SGHKS, YYEKEE (reference sequence). Unmatched junction bases numbered 6, after V lost 2 bases and J lost 3 bases. CDR3 length: 15 residues. CDR3 sequence (DNA): TGTGCCAGCAGCTTTGGGGCAGGGGGCGAAGAGACCCAGTACTTC. It codes for CASSFGAGGEETQYF.

The chain recombines TRBV10-3 with TRBJ2-7, with a weak D call TRBD1 (7 bases). The CDR3 totals 19 residues. Trimming cost V 0 bases and J 4 bases, with 25 bases left between them. CDR1 ENHRY and CDR2 SYGVKD come from the germline V gene. The CDR3: CAISESNMPDGGTVYEQYF. CDR3 sequence (DNA): TGTGCCATCAGTGAGTCGAATATGCCGGATGGAGGGACAGTTTACGAGCAGTACTTC.

This chain connects TRBV4-2 to TRBJ2-1, with 11 bases identical to TRBD2. The CDR3 is 18 amino acids. CDR1 and CDR2 from the germline V gene are LGHNA and YNFKEQ. The V segment lost 2 bases and the J segment 3 bases; nucleotides outside the gene matches: 9. The CDR3 sequence: CASSQTLSLAGDYNEQFF. The CDR3 DNA reads TGTGCCAGCAGCCAAACTTTGTCACTAGCGGGAGACTACAATGAGCAGTTCTTC.

This rearrangement joins TRBV15 to TRBJ2-3; 10 nucleotides match TRBD2. The CDR3 is made up of 18 amino acids. Trimming removed 10 bases from V and 5 bases from J; junction bases left unmatched: 21. CDR1 is LNHNV and CDR2 is YYDKDF in the germline V gene (reference sequence). CDR3 DNA sequence: TGTGCCATCGGACTGAGGAGCGGGGGGGCCGTGGCGAGAGATACGCAGTATTTT. It yields the protein CAIGLRSGGAVARDTQYF.

The chain employs TRBV7-3 and TRBJ2-3; 13 bases map to TRBD2. The CDR3 is 15 residues long. Germline assignment: CDR1 SGHTA and CDR2 FQGTGA. Trimming cost V 5 bases and J 6 bases; bases outside gene matches: 5. The CDR3 sequence: CASSRTSGGPDTQYF. CDR3 bases: TGTGCCAGCAGCAGGACTAGCGGGGGCCCTGATACGCAGTATTTT.

The chain is built from TRBV27 and TRBJ2-5, with TRBD1 identical over 10 bases. CDR1 and CDR2 (germline): MNHEY, SMNVEV (reference sequence). V lost 5 bases to trimming and J lost 4 bases; unmatched junction nucleotides: 1. The CDR3 loop spans 13 amino acids. The CDR3 region has the DNA TGTGCCAGCAGTCGGGACAGGGGAGAGACCCAGTACTTC. It specifies CASSRDRGETQYF.

The J gene is TRBJ2-3, the V gene TRBV4-3; TRBD2 matches 9 bases. Germline CDR1 reads LGHNA; CDR2 reads YSLEER. V gave up 1 base and J gave up 4 bases; unmatched junction bases: 3. This CDR3 spans 15 amino acids. The CDR3 region is CASSQGLAGSDTQYF. The CDR3 DNA sequence: TGCGCCAGCAGCCAAGGGCTAGCGGGATCAGATACGCAGTATTTT.

V gene TRBV6-6 combines with J gene TRBJ1-4, with a tentative D call TRBD1 (5 bases). Germline CDR1 is MNHNY and CDR2 is SVGAGI (reference sequence). CDR3 size: 14 residues. V lost 8 bases, J lost 8 bases, and 18 bases lay in between. This CDR3 reads CASARAQQGEKLFF. The CDR3 nucleotides are TGTGCCAGCGCCAGGGCCCAACAAGGGGAAAAACTGTTTTTT.

The table lists this clone with a few counts. The genes are TRBV11-3 and TRBJ1-2; 7 bases map to TRBD1. V shed 5 bases, J shed 2 bases, and the junction held 8 bases outside the gene matches. There are 15 residues in the CDR3. The germline V gene encodes CDR1 SGHNT and CDR2 YENEEA. The CDR3 DNA follows: TGTGCCAGCAGCCTAGGGACAGCGAGGAACTATGGCTACACCTTC. This gives the protein CASSLGTARNYGYTF.